This entry is about one T cell receptor beta chain. Antigen specificity is unknown. This sample was included in a study of cytomegalovirus exposure and HLA in healthy donors. Study-wide results and caveats: For cytomegalovirus status, the classifier reportedly gave diagnoses with high specificity and sensitivity.

This table comes from immunoSEQ multiplex PCR, and its TCRdb copy is limited to in-frame clones, with some not included. Among approximately 150,000 clones listed, roughly 89% were seen once. Germline-derived CDR1 and CDR2 are SGHRS and YFSETQ. V lost 5 bases, J lost 3 bases, and 18 bases lay in between. The CDR3 spans 15 residues. The sequenced sample consisted of PBMCs. This receptor was taken from a man between 18 and 29 years old in good health and CMV-seropositive. The rearrangement links TRBV5-1 to TRBJ2-7; a weak D match, TRBD1 (6 bases). The CDR3 protein is CASREGQTTLYEQYF. DNA of the CDR3: TGCGCCAGCAGGGAAGGACAGACTACCCTCTACGAGCAGTACTTC.